Following are 7 T cell receptor beta chains from one sample sequenced in a study of cytomegalovirus exposure and HLA in healthy donors. Vbeta (60) and Jbeta (13) primers were used in the PCR. Assay used: immunoSEQ multiplex PCR; TCRdb lists only in-frame clones, some missing. The sample records approximately 160,000 clones, less than 90% being singletons. Sequencing was carried out using PBMCs. The origin of the receptors is a man in his fifties or sixties in good health and CMV-seropositive.

The chain joins TRBV5-4 to TRBJ2-3, with D unclear. The CDR3 covers 15 residues. CDR1 and CDR2 (germline): SGHNT, YYREEE (reference sequence). Trimming cost V 4 bases and J 0 bases, with 12 bases left between them. CDR3 bases: TGTGCCAGCAGCCCCCGACTCGGTAGCACAGATACGCAGTATTTT. Encoded protein: CASSPRLGSTDTQYF.

In its sample, this clone was seen once. The chain employs TRBV28 and TRBJ1-2; D possibly corresponds to TRBD1 (6 bases). V shed 6 bases and J shed 2 bases, with 25 bases lying between them. CDR3 length: 18 residues. Germline V gene data show CDR1 as MDHEN and CDR2 as SYDVKM. The CDR3 DNA reads as TGTGCCAGCAGCCCGGGGAAGTTGGGGGCCTCTAAGAACTATGGCTACACCTTC. Amino acids: CASSPGKLGASKNYGYTF.

CDR3 amino acids: CASSERAPYNEQFF. DNA of the CDR3: TGTGCCAGCAGTGAGCGGGCCCCCTACAATGAGCAGTTCTTC. The J gene is TRBJ2-1, the V gene TRBV2; TRBD2 might be the D (5 bases). Per germline, CDR1 SNHLY and CDR2 FYNNEI. The CDR3 contains 14 residues. The V gene lost 3 bases and the J gene lost 2 bases, with 8 bases spanning the gap.

This clone has only one observation. V usage is TRBV30 and J usage is TRBJ1-2; TRBD1 aligns across 7 bases. The CDR3 is 12 amino acids. Germline V CDR1 and CDR2: GTSNPN, SVGIG (reference sequence). The junction had 5 bases not matched to a gene; V was cut back by 3 bases and J by 7 bases. CDR3 DNA: TGTGCCTGGAGCCAGGGGGTAGGTGGCTACACCTTC. Amino acids: CAWSQGVGGYTF.

Here the CDR3 reads CASSLGTGEAFF. DNA for the CDR3: TGTGCCAGCAGCCTGGGGACAGGCGAAGCTTTCTTT. This chain uses TRBV7-3 with TRBJ1-1; 8 nucleotides align to TRBD1. Germline V gives CDR1 SGHTA, CDR2 FQGTGA. The J segment lost 8 bases and the V segment lost 5 bases, leaving 4 bases of the junction unmatched. This CDR3 contains 12 residues.

This clone was detected a few times. The chain combines TRBV28 with TRBJ1-1, with D possibly matching TRBD1 (5 bases). V lost 1 base to trimming and J lost 4 bases, with 13 bases between them. CDR3 size: 15 residues. CDR1 and CDR2 from the germline V gene are MDHEN and SYDVKM. The CDR3 region is CASSLSVRGATEAFF. The CDR3 nucleotides are TGTGCCAGCAGTTTATCCGTAAGGGGCGCCACTGAAGCTTTCTTT.

On this clone itself: At one end the junction does not follow the germline gene, possibly because of a read error. The chain has TRBV7-8 and TRBJ1-3; 7 bases map to TRBD1. In germline, CDR1 is SGHVS, CDR2 FQNEAQ. There are 16 residues in the CDR3. The DNA of the CDR3 is TGTGCCGGCAGCTTAGCGACAGGGCACTCTGGAAACACCATATATTTT. This codes for CAGSLATGHSGNTIYF.